Each of the 14 T cell receptor beta chains below was sequenced from the same sample in a study of spatial heterogeneity in lung cancer. General study findings and limits: Mutation counts in tumors were tracked by counts of expanded intratumoral alpha and beta TCRs.

Specified time point: sample taken at primary tumor resection. Antigens for these TCRs are unknown. TCRdb independently ran MiXCR on the 5' RACE reads; one entry per CDR3 protein. The sample holds around 100,000 distinct CDR3 sequences; 4% to 4.5% are singletons and the top ten take about 20%. Specimen: lung tumor tissue, collected at surgery. The source is a male donor with early-stage non-small cell lung cancer.

Many counts were recorded for this clonotype. The V and J genes are TRBV10-3 and TRBJ1-1, with 8 bases aligning to TRBD1. Germline V gene data show CDR1 as ENHRY and CDR2 as SYGVKD. The CDR3 totals 14 residues. The V and J ends lost 10 bases and 1 base, in that order; junction bases with no gene match: 8. CDR3 nucleotides: TGTGCCACCAGGGGGCTAGGCTCGAACACTGAAGCTTTCTTT. It yields the protein CATRGLGSNTEAFF.

This clonotype was observed a handful of times. The chain couples TRBV20-1 to TRBJ2-7; the match to TRBD2 covers 8 bases. The junction had 14 bases not matched to a gene; V was cut back by 6 bases and J by 7 bases. Germline CDR1 reads DFQATT; CDR2 reads SNEGSKA (reference sequence). The CDR3 has 14 residues. CDR3 nucleotide sequence: TGCAGTGCCCCCCCCAGCGGGAGAGTAGAAGAGCAGTACTTC. Protein sequence: CSAPPSGRVEEQYF.

This clonotype was observed many times. This chain joins TRBV12-3 or TRBV12-4 and TRBJ1-4; D is uncertain. The CDR3 contains 14 residues. V lost 7 bases, J lost 4 bases, and 13 bases lay in between. CDR3 residues: CASTLWTGNEKLFF. In nucleotides, the CDR3 is TGTGCCAGCACCCTGTGGACGGGTAATGAAAAACTGTTTTTT.

This clonotype was counted between two and nine times. This could be a read error, since a much larger clone is one nucleotide away. A read error is likely, as this CDR3 ends without the conserved phenylalanine or tryptophan. The chain carries TRBV6-1 and TRBJ2-2; 9 bases fit TRBD2. Germline-derived CDR1 and CDR2 are MNHNS and SASEGT. CDR3 length: 16 residues. V lost 2 bases and J lost 5; bases outside the gene matches: 6. The CDR3 bases are TGTGCCAGCAGTGAAAGTAGCGGGAGTGTGACCGGGGAGCTGTTTCTT. Translated: CASSESSGSVTGELFL.

This clonotype has a count of ten or more. This sequence joins TRBV2 and TRBJ2-7; 8 bases match TRBD2. V was clipped by 1 base and J by 6 bases; unmatched bases: 5. From germline, CDR1 is SNHLY and CDR2 FYNNEI. This CDR3 comprises 14 residues. The CDR3 loop reads CASSEGPSGREQYF. Here the CDR3 DNA reads TGTGCCAGCAGTGAAGGGCCTAGCGGGCGCGAGCAGTACTTC.

The J gene is TRBJ1-1, the V gene TRBV14; D is perhaps TRBD1 (6 bases). CDR1 SGHDN and CDR2 FVKESK come from the germline V gene. The length of the CDR3 is 14 residues. Trimming shortened V by 0 bases and J by 11 bases, and 16 bases separated the two germline ends. As DNA, the CDR3 is TGTGCCAGCAGCCAAGAAGACAGGCTTATTTGGGCTTTCTTT. This codes for CASSQEDRLIWAFF.

This clonotype occurred many times. V is TRBV24-1 and J is TRBJ2-1; D may be TRBD2 (6 bases). This CDR3 is 13 amino acids long. V gave up 5 bases and J gave up 15 bases, with 19 bases separating them. From germline, CDR1 is KGHDR and CDR2 SFDVKD. As DNA, the CDR3 is TGTGCCACCAGTGGGGGTACCGGGACTTCGTCGTTCTTC. This encodes CATSGGTGTSSFF.

This clonotype was counted many times. The chain joins TRBV28 to TRBJ2-3; 10 bases align to TRBD2. Germline V lookup: CDR1 MDHEN, CDR2 SYDVKM. The CDR3 sequence is 13 residues long. The V gene end was trimmed by 10 bases and the J gene end by 0 bases; junction bases not matched to a gene: 1. CDR3 coding DNA: TGTGCCACGGGACTAGCGAGCACAGATACGCAGTATTTT. Amino acid sequence: CATGLASTDTQYF.

This clonotype has at least ten counts. A read error may produce the germline difference seen at one junction end. This chain connects TRBV2 to TRBJ1-1; no clear D. CDR1 and CDR2 (germline): SNHLY, FYNNEI. CDR3 length: 14 residues. This CDR3 reads CASGERPEGTEAFF. For the CDR3, the DNA is TGTGCCAGCGGTGAGAGACCCGAGGGCACTGAAGCTTTCTTT.

This clonotype was detected many times. The genes are TRBV20-1 and TRBJ2-7; D is unresolved. CDR3 length equals 12 residues. Per the germline V gene, CDR1 is DFQATT and CDR2 is SNEGSKA (reference sequence). Trimming pared 1 base from V and 3 bases from J, leaving 7 bases between. The CDR3, as DNA: TGCAGTGCTAGAGGGCGAGTCTACGAGCAGTACTTC. Its translation is CSARGRVYEQYF.

This clonotype showed up many times. The V and J genes are TRBV5-1 and TRBJ2-1; D remains ambiguous. Looked up from germline, CDR1 is SGHRS and CDR2 is YFSETQ. The CDR3 consists of 13 residues. The germline V and J ends were trimmed by 0 bases and 14 bases, with 15 bases remaining between them. Here the CDR3 DNA reads TGCGCCAGCAGCTTGGATCGGCGAGATAAGGAGTTCTTC. It yields the protein CASSLDRRDKEFF.

This clonotype occurred many times. The V call is TRBV7-2, the J call TRBJ2-2; 8 nucleotides agree with TRBD1. CDR3 size: 16 residues. CDR1 is SGHTA, CDR2 FQGNSA, per germline. The V segment lost 1 base and the J segment 4 bases; nucleotides outside the gene matches: 5. CDR3 bases: TGTGCCAGCAGCTTAGTTGGACAGGGATCCACCGGGGAGCTGTTTTTT. Its translation is CASSLVGQGSTGELFF.

In its sample, this clonotype was seen a few times. The chain carries TRBV12-3 or TRBV12-4 and TRBJ2-3; TRBD1 aligns across 8 bases. With 6 bases clipped from V and 5 bases from J, the junction kept 7 bases outside the gene matches. This CDR3 has 14 amino acids. The CDR3 DNA reads as TGTGCCAGCAGCTCCCATGACAGGGGAGATACGCAGTATTTT. It is translated as CASSSHDRGDTQYF.

The rearrangement joins TRBV20-1 to TRBJ2-1; 14 nucleotides line up with TRBD2. With V trimmed by 5 bases and J by 0 bases, 3 bases remained unmatched. CDR1 is DFQATT, CDR2 SNEGSKA, per germline (reference sequence). This CDR3 is built from 16 residues. CDR3 DNA sequence: TGCAGTGCTCGGACTAGCGGGGGGACCTCCTACAATGAGCAGTTCTTC. Translated, it gives CSARTSGGTSYNEQFF.